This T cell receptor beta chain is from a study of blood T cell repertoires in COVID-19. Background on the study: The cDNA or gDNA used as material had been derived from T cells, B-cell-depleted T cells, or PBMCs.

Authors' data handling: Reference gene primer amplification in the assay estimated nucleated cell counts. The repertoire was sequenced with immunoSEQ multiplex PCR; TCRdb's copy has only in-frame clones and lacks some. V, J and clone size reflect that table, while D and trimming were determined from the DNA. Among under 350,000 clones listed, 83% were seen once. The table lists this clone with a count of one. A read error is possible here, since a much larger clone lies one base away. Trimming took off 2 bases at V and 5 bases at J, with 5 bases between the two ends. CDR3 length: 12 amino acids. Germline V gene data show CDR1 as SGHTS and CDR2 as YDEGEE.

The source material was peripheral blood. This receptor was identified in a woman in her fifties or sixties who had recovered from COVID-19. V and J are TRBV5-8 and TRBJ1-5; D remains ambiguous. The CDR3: CASSFLDQPQHF. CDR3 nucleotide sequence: TGTGCCAGCAGCTTTCTCGATCAGCCCCAGCATTTT.